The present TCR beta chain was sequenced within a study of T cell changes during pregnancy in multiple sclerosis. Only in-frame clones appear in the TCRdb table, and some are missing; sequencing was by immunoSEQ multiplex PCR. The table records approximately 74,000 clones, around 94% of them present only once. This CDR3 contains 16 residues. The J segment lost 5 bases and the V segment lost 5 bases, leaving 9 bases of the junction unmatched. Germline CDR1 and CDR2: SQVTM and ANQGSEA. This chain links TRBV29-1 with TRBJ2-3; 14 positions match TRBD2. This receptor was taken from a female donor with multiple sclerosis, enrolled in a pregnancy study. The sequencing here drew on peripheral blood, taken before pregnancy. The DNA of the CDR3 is TGCAGCGTTTCCTTGACTAGCGGGAGGGCAAAAGATACGCAGTATTTT. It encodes CSVSLTSGRAKDTQYF.